A single sample gave rise to the 18 T cell receptor beta chains below, sequenced in a study of early T cells in non-severe SARS-CoV-2 infection. MiXCR, applied by TCRdb to the 5' RACE reads, yields one record per CDR3 protein. Seen here are approximately 70,000 distinct CDR3 sequences, approximately 13% observed once, and the top ten hold about 5%. The specimen sequenced was whole blood. These receptors were taken from an adult who was a healthcare worker with PCR-confirmed SARS-CoV-2 infection or an uninfected control (not recorded which).

This clonotype was recorded a few times. The chain has TRBV12-3 or TRBV12-4 and TRBJ2-7; a weak D match, TRBD2 (5 bases). Trimming removed 2 bases from V and 2 bases from J, with 10 bases in between. The CDR3 extends over 14 amino acids. CDR3 protein: CASSLWRVPYEQYF. DNA of the CDR3: TGTGCCAGCAGTTTATGGCGGGTCCCCTACGAGCAGTACTTC.

This clonotype was seen many times. The V and J genes are TRBV10-2 and TRBJ2-5, with TRBD1 matching 7 bases. Looked up from germline, CDR1 is WSHSY and CDR2 is SAAADI. V lost 6 bases and J lost 2; bases outside the gene matches: 6. CDR3 length equals 14 residues. CDR3 loop: CASRPGQPQETQYF. CDR3 DNA: TGCGCCAGCAGACCGGGACAGCCACAAGAGACCCAGTACTTC.

This clonotype was seen at least ten times. The chain combines TRBV5-1 with TRBJ2-3, with D possibly TRBD2 on 5 matching bases. Trimming stripped 8 bases from V and 0 bases from J, with 7 bases between. The CDR3 totals 12 residues. Germline CDR1 SGHRS, CDR2 YFSETQ. The CDR3 DNA is TGCGCCAGTGGCGGGAGCACAGATACGCAGTATTTT. Protein sequence: CASGGSTDTQYF. The variable domain in full, completed from reference TRBV5-1 and TRBJ2-3, reads KAGVTQTPRYLIKTRGQQVTLSCSPISGHRSVSWYQQTPGQGLQFLFEYFSETQRNKGNFPGRFSGRQFSNSRSEMNVSTLELGDSALYLCASGGSTDTQYFGPGTRLTVL.

The chain couples TRBV12-5 to TRBJ2-3; no firm D call. The germline V gene has CDR1 LGHNT and CDR2 FRNRAP. The CDR3 length is 19 residues. The V end was cut by 0 bases, the J end by 1 base, with 20 bases between. In nucleotides, the CDR3 is TGTGCTAGTGGTTTGGTACTTTCTAGGCAGCCAAAGCGCACAGATACGCAGTATTTT. Residues: CASGLVLSRQPKRTDTQYF. Full variable domain (missing parts from reference TRBV12-5 and TRBJ2-3): DARVTQTPRHKVTEMGQEVTMRCQPILGHNTVFWYRQTMMQGLELLAYFRNRAPLDDSGMPKDRFSAEMPDATLATLKIQPSEPRDSAVYFCASGLVLSRQPKRTDTQYFGPGTRLTVL.

This clonotype was recorded at least ten times. The rearrangement joins TRBV5-1 to TRBJ2-2, with TRBD2 identical over 7 bases. This CDR3 is 16 amino acids long. Trimming took 1 base from V and 4 from J; bases not matched to a gene: 7. Germline CDR1 and CDR2: SGHRS and YFSETQ. CDR3 sequence: CASSLKRGGTTGELFF. The CDR3 DNA reads as TGCGCCAGCAGCTTGAAGCGGGGAGGGACCACCGGGGAGCTGTTTTTT.

The CDR3 region has the DNA TGTGCCAGCAGCGGGGAAGGACAGGCTTACAATGAGCAGTTCTTC. Translated, it gives CASSGEGQAYNEQFF. V and J are TRBV9 and TRBJ2-1; 7 bases line up with TRBD1. Germline V CDR1 and CDR2: SGDLS, YYNGEE. This CDR3 is built from 15 residues. The ends lost 3 bases at V and 4 bases at J; junction bases unmatched: 7.

The CDR3 nucleotides are TGTGCCAGCAGCCAGGGACTAGCGGGTACCGTATCCTACGAGCAGTACTTC. Protein product: CASSQGLAGTVSYEQYF. The chain employs TRBV3-1 and TRBJ2-7; 12 bases map to TRBD2. The CDR3 is made up of 17 amino acids. The trim removed 3 bases at V and 1 base at J, leaving 7 bases unmatched. Germline lookup yields CDR1 LGHDT and CDR2 YNNKEL (reference sequence).

This clonotype was picked up a small number of times. This chain links TRBV29-1 with TRBJ2-3; possibly TRBD2 for D (6 bases). The CDR3 runs to 12 residues. Germline values: CDR1 SQVTM, CDR2 ANQGSEA. The V and J ends lost 3 bases and 4 bases respectively, with 8 bases between them. This CDR3 is CSVDGGSDTQYF. CDR3 sequence (DNA): TGCAGCGTTGATGGGGGGTCAGATACGCAGTATTTT.

In its sample, this clonotype was seen a few times. This chain uses TRBV29-1 with TRBJ2-3; D is undetermined. The V gene lost 4 bases and the J gene lost 5 bases, with 10 bases spanning the gap. Germline lookup yields CDR1 SQVTM and CDR2 ANQGSEA. CDR3 length: 12 amino acids. CDR3 sequence (DNA): TGCAGCGTTGTGGACCGGAGAGATACGCAGTATTTT. This encodes CSVVDRRDTQYF.

This clonotype was seen a handful of times. The chain uses TRBV2 and TRBJ2-1; D is possibly TRBD2 (5 bases). The CDR3 length is 12 residues. V lost 5 bases and J lost 7, with 9 bases in between. Germline loops: CDR1 SNHLY, CDR2 FYNNEI. The CDR3 region is CASSPRRNEQFF. The CDR3, as DNA: TGTGCCAGCAGTCCTAGGAGGAATGAGCAGTTCTTC. The full variable domain, its missing parts supplied by reference TRBV2 and TRBJ2-1, is EPEVTQTPSHQVTQMGQEVILRCVPISNHLYFYWYRQILGQKVEFLVSFYNNEISEKSEIFDDQFSVERPDGSNFTLKIRSTKLEDSAMYFCASSPRRNEQFFGPGTRLTVL.

This clonotype has only a few counts. The rearrangement uses TRBV15 and TRBJ2-1; 11 positions match TRBD2. CDR1 is LNHNV, CDR2 YYDKDF, per germline (reference sequence). The CDR3 has 16 amino acids. After removal of 1 base from V and 3 bases from J, the junction contained 2 bases not matched to a gene. In DNA form, the CDR3 reads TGTGCCACCAGCAGAGTGACTAGCGGGATCTACAATGAGCAGTTCTTC. Translated: CATSRVTSGIYNEQFF.

This clonotype came up many times. The chain recombines TRBV6-6 with TRBJ1-3; 7 bases align to TRBD1. The CDR3 runs to 16 residues. The trim removed 0 bases at V and 2 bases at J, leaving 4 bases unmatched. Looked up from germline, CDR1 is MNHNY and CDR2 is SVGAGI (reference sequence). The CDR3 nucleotides are TGTGCCAGCAGTTACTCGGCCGACAGGGCTGGAAACACCATATATTTT. Translated: CASSYSADRAGNTIYF.

There are a few counts of this clonotype. CDR3 nucleotide sequence: TGTGCCACCAGTGATCCCGGGACAGGGGTGAATGAGCAGTTCTTC. The encoded protein is CATSDPGTGVNEQFF. The rearrangement joins TRBV24-1 to TRBJ2-1; the match to TRBD1 covers 10 bases. The CDR3 is 15 residues long. The V gene's germline CDR1 is KGHDR and CDR2 SFDVKD. V dropped 3 bases and J dropped 7; count of bases not matched to a gene: 5.

The chain carries TRBV28 and TRBJ2-3; TRBD1 aligns across 8 bases. CDR1 is MDHEN, CDR2 SYDVKM, per germline. Trimming took 6 bases from V and 6 from J; bases not matched to a gene: 2. The CDR3 spans 12 residues. CDR3 sequence: CASRQGDDTQYF. In DNA, the CDR3 is TGTGCCAGCAGACAGGGGGACGATACGCAGTATTTT.

This clonotype appeared a few times. This chain connects TRBV11-2 to TRBJ1-1, with TRBD1 matching over 11 bases. Germline assignment: CDR1 SGHAT and CDR2 FQNNGV. CDR3 size: 14 residues. J gave up 5 bases and V 5 bases, and 4 bases lay outside the gene matches. In nucleotides, the CDR3 is TGTGCCAGCAGCGTCGGGACAGGGGGGACTGAAGCTTTCTTT. The encoded protein is CASSVGTGGTEAFF. The entire variable domain, with the rest obtained from reference TRBV11-2 and TRBJ1-1, is as follows: EAGVAQSPRYKIIEKRQSVAFWCNPISGHATLYWYQQILGQGPKLLIQFQNNGVVDDSQLPKDRFSAERLKGVDSTLKIQPAKLEDSAVYLCASSVGTGGTEAFFGQGTRLTVV.

This clonotype was observed at least ten times. The V call is TRBV11-2, the J call TRBJ2-1, with 11 bases aligning to TRBD2. Germline lookup yields CDR1 SGHAT and CDR2 FQNNGV. J gave up 1 base and V 1 base, and 6 bases lay outside the gene matches. This CDR3 contains 18 residues. The CDR3 DNA is TGTGCCAGCAGCTTAGTACTAGCGGGAGAATTTTCCTACAATGAGCAGTTCTTC. It codes for CASSLVLAGEFSYNEQFF.

The table lists this clonotype with a count of one. The chain recombines TRBV7-2 with TRBJ2-2; 14 positions agree with TRBD2. The germline CDR1 and CDR2 sequences are SGHTA and FQGNSA. The ends lost 1 base at V and 6 bases at J; junction bases unmatched: 1. The CDR3 spans 16 residues. CDR3 nucleotide sequence: TGTGCCAGCAGCTTAGGACTAGCGGGAGGGTCCGGGGAGCTGTTTTTT. This gives the protein CASSLGLAGGSGELFF.

This clonotype was seen a few times. The chain joins TRBV7-9 to TRBJ2-1; either TRBD1 or TRBD2 may supply D (5 bases each). Per germline, CDR1 SEHNR and CDR2 FQNEAQ (reference sequence). The ends were cut back, 3 bases at V and 0 bases at J, with 12 bases in the middle. The CDR3 totals 16 residues. DNA for the CDR3: TGTGCCAGCAGCTTTGGGGGTACTAGCTCCTACAATGAGCAGTTCTTC. Protein: CASSFGGTSSYNEQFF.